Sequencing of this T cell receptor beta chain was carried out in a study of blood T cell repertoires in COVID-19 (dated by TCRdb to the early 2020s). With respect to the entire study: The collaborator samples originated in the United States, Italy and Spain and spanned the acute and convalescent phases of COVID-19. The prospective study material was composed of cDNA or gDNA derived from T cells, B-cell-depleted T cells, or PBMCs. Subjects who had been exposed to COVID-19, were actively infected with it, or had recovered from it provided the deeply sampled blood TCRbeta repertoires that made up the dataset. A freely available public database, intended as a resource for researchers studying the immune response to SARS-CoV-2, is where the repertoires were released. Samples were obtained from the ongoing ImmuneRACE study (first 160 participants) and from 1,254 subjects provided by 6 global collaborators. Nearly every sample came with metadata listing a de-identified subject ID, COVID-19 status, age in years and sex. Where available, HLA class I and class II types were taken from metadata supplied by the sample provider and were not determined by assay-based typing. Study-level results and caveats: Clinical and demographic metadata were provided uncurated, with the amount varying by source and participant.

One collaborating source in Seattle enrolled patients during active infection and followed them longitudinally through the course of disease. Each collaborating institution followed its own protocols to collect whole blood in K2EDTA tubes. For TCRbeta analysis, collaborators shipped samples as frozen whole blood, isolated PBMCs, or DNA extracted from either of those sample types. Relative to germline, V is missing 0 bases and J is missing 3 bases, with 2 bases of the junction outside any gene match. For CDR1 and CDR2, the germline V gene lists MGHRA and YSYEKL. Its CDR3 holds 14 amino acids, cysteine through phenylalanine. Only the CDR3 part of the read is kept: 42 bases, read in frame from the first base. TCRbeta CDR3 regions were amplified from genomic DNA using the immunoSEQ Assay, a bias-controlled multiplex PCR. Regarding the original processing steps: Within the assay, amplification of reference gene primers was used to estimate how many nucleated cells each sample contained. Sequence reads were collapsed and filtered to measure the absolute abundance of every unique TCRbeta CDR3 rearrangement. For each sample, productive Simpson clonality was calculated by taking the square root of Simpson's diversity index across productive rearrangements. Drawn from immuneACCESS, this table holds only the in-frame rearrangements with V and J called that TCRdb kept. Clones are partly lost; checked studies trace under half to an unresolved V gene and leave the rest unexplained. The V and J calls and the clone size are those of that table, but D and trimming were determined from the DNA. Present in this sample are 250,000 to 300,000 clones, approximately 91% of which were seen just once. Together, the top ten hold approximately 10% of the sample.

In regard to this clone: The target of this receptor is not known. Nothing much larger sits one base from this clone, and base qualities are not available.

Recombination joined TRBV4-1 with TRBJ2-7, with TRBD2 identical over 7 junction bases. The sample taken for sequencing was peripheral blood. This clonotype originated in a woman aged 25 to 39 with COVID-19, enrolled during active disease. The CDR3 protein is CASSQEGRDYEQYF. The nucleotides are TGCGCCAGCAGCCAAGAAGGGAGGGACTACGAGCAGTACTTC.